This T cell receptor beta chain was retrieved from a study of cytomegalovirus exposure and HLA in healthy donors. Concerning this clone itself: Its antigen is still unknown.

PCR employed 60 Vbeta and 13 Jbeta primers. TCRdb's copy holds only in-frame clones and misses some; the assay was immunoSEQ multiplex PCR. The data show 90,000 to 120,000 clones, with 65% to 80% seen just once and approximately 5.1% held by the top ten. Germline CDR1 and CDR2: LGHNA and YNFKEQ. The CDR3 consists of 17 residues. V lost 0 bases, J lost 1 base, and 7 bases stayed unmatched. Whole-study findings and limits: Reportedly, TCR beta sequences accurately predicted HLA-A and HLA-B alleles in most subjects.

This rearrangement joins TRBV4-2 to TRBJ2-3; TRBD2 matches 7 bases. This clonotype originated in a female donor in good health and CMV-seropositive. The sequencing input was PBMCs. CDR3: CASSQDYGRGGTDTQYF. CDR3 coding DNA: TGTGCCAGCAGCCAAGATTATGGCCGGGGGGGCACAGATACGCAGTATTTT.